This T cell receptor beta chain was documented in a study of PD-L1 blockade in urothelial cancer. At the level of the study: At 3 weeks (second dose) and 6 weeks after starting treatment, blood was analyzed. Across blood samples, T cells had a median count of approximately 130,000.

What went into each PCR as a spike was synthetic TCR analog templates. The assay was immunoSEQ multiplex PCR, and TCRdb's table has in-frame clones only and misses some. Of more than 85,000 clones in the sample, roughly nine tenths were seen once. Locally advanced or metastatic urothelial carcinoma was present in patients. This specimen consisted of PBMCs, obtained around atezolizumab (anti-PD-L1) treatment. The sequence was collected from a woman of 80 years or more with urothelial cancer.

This CDR3 reads CASSVALSGPFSYNEQFF. DNA of the CDR3: TGTGCCAGCAGCGTAGCTTTGAGCGGGCCTTTCTCCTACAATGAGCAGTTCTTC. The genes are TRBV9 and TRBJ2-1; D may be TRBD2 (6 bases). CDR3 length: 18 residues. Trimming removed 0 bases from V and 0 bases from J, with 16 bases in between. The germline gives CDR1 SGDLS, CDR2 YYNGEE.